This is a list of T cell receptor beta chains from one sample in a study of blood T cell repertoires in COVID-19. Generated by immunoSEQ multiplex PCR, the TCRdb table keeps only in-frame clones and is missing some. The sample lists 25,000 to 30,000 clones; more than 70% were seen once. The sequenced sample was peripheral blood. Receptors originate from a human donor in a cohort sampled during active COVID-19. Each CDR3 is given with its conserved first and last residue.

v_gene: TRBV6-5; CDR3aa: CASRGETSDTDTQYF
v_gene: TRBV6-5; CDR3aa: CASRSGSGGAGELFF
v_gene: TRBV18; CDR3aa: CASSPPPGMRDTQYF
v_gene: TRBV28; CDR3aa: CASSLQWGGTYEQYF
v_gene: TRBV5-6; CDR3aa: CASSFSRQGYSPLHF
v_gene: TRBV19; CDR3aa: CATRGSSGGGVDTQYF
v_gene: TRBV5-1; CDR3aa: CASSSSGSTDTQYF
v_gene: TRBV7-2; CDR3aa: CASRSGGAKNIQYF
v_gene: TRBV12-5; CDR3aa: CASWRASYNEQFF
v_gene: TRBV18; CDR3aa: CASSPGTAPIAQHF
v_gene: TRBV25-1; CDR3aa: CASSKGGQSTDTQYF
v_gene: TRBV7-2; CDR3aa: CASSDWTGARYEQYF
v_gene: TRBV3-1/TRBV3-2; CDR3aa: CASSGQGASTDTQYF
v_gene: TRBV6-5; CDR3aa: CASGDRGNTIYF
v_gene: TRBV7-8; CDR3aa: CASSLTGTGASYEQYF
v_gene: TRBV2; CDR3aa: CASTGQGKTEAFF
v_gene: TRBV27; CDR3aa: CASSFGGARGYTF
v_gene: TRBV5-6; CDR3aa: CASSSGQNYGYTF
v_gene: TRBV7-2; CDR3aa: CASSLAPGYQETQYF